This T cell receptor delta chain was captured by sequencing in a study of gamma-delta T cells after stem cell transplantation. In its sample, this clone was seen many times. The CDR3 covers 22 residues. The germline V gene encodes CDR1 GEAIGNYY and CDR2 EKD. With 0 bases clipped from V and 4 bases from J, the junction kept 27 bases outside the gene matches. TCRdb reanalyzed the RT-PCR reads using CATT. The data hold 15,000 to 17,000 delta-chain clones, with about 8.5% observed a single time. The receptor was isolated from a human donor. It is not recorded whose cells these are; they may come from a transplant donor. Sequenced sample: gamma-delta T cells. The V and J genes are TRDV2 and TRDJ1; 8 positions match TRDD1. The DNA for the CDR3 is TGTGCCTGTGACACCGGAAATAGTACTACGTCTCCTGGGCTCACTACGAGCGATAAACTCATCTTT. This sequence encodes CACDTGNSTTSPGLTTSDKLIF.